One and the same sample provided the 14 T cell receptor beta chains below, sequenced in a study of blood T cell repertoires in COVID-19. The method was immunoSEQ multiplex PCR; TCRdb's version includes in-frame clones alone and lacks a portion of them. The sample lists tens of thousands of clones; roughly 88% were seen once. Source material: peripheral blood. The receptors here all came from a man aged 70 or older in a cohort sampled during active COVID-19.

This sequence joins TRBV7-6 and TRBJ2-7, with 9 bases aligning to TRBD2. Trimming took 2 bases from V and 6 from J; bases not matched to a gene: 8. Germline V lookup: CDR1 SGHVS, CDR2 FNYEAQ. The CDR3 is 15 residues long. This CDR3 is CASSLQSGRLGEQYF. Written as DNA, the CDR3 is TGTGCCAGCAGCTTACAGAGCGGGAGGCTGGGCGAGCAGTACTTC. Based on the CDR3 plus reference TRBV7-6 and TRBJ2-7, the full variable domain is GAGVSQSPRYKVTKRGQDVALRCDPISGHVSLYWYRQALGQGPEFLTYFNYEAQQDKSGLPNDRFSAERPEGSISTLTIQRTEQRDSAMYRCASSLQSGRLGEQYFGPGTRLTVT.

The V gene is TRBV5-1, the J gene TRBJ1-1, with D hard to call. Germline CDR1 and CDR2: SGHRS and YFSETQ. Trimming left V 0 bases short and J 7 bases short, with 10 bases between. The CDR3 is 13 residues long. The CDR3 reads CASSLAAYDEAFF. As DNA, the CDR3 is TGCGCCAGCAGCTTGGCCGCGTATGATGAAGCTTTCTTT. The full variable domain, its missing parts supplied by reference TRBV5-1 and TRBJ1-1, is KAGVTQTPRYLIKTRGQQVTLSCSPISGHRSVSWYQQTPGQGLQFLFEYFSETQRNKGNFPGRFSGRQFSNSRSEMNVSTLELGDSALYLCASSLAAYDEAFFGQGTRLTVV.

The rearrangement uses TRBV19 and TRBJ2-6, with D uncertain. Trimming took 1 base from V and 0 from J, leaving 7 bases between them. There are 16 residues in the CDR3. Germline CDR1 LNHDA, CDR2 SQIVND (reference sequence). DNA for the CDR3: TGTGCCAGTAGTATAGGACAACGCTCTGGGGCCAACGTCCTGACTTTC. This translates into CASSIGQRSGANVLTF.

The chain combines TRBV3-1 (or the pseudogene TRBV3-2) with TRBJ2-3, with 12 bases identical to TRBD2. Unmatched junction bases numbered 9, after V lost 5 bases and J lost 0 bases. CDR1 is LGHDT and CDR2 is YNNKEL in the germline V gene (reference sequence). CDR3 length: 18 residues. The CDR3 is CASSNGLAGLSSTDTQYF. The DNA of the CDR3 is TGTGCCAGCAGCAACGGACTAGCGGGACTATCTAGCACAGATACGCAGTATTTT.

This chain uses TRBV19 with TRBJ1-6; no clear D gene. In germline, CDR1 is LNHDA, CDR2 SQIVND (reference sequence). The CDR3 is made up of 16 amino acids. V gave up 7 bases and J gave up 7 bases, with 20 bases separating them. CDR3 in DNA: TGTGCCAGTAAGGTTGGGCCAACACTTCTCAATTCACCCCTCCACTTT. This encodes CASKVGPTLLNSPLHF.

V usage is TRBV5-1 and J usage is TRBJ2-7; 9 nucleotides line up with TRBD1. Germline V gives CDR1 SGHRS, CDR2 YFSETQ. V was clipped by 5 bases and J by 1 base; unmatched bases: 4. This CDR3 is built from 14 residues. DNA for the CDR3: TGCGCCAGCAGTTCCGGGACAGGGTCCTACGAGCAGTACTTC. Translation gives CASSSGTGSYEQYF. Combining the CDR3 with reference TRBV5-1 and TRBJ2-7 gives the whole variable domain KAGVTQTPRYLIKTRGQQVTLSCSPISGHRSVSWYQQTPGQGLQFLFEYFSETQRNKGNFPGRFSGRQFSNSRSEMNVSTLELGDSALYLCASSSGTGSYEQYFGPGTRLTVT.

V and J are TRBV14 and TRBJ1-1; no reliable D call. This CDR3 spans 14 amino acids. The V gene lost 3 bases and the J gene lost 10 bases, with 18 bases spanning the gap. The V gene's germline CDR1 is SGHDN and CDR2 FVKESK. The CDR3 DNA sequence: TGTGCCAGCAGCCATAATTCCCCTAGGATTGGAGCTTTCTTT. Translating gives CASSHNSPRIGAFF. The entire variable domain, with the rest obtained from reference TRBV14 and TRBJ1-1, is as follows: EAGVTQFPSHSVIEKGQTVTLRCDPISGHDNLYWYRRVMGKEIKFLLHFVKESKQDESGMPNNRFLAERTGGTYSTLKVQPAELEDSGVYFCASSHNSPRIGAFFGQGTRLTVV.

The chain links TRBV15 to TRBJ2-5; no firm D call. The CDR3 loop spans 13 amino acids. V dropped 0 bases and J dropped 5 bases, with 7 bases sitting between them. The germline V gene has CDR1 LNHNV and CDR2 YYDKDF (reference sequence). CDR3 region: CATSRDLGETQYF. The CDR3 DNA follows: TGTGCCACCAGCAGAGATCTCGGGGAGACCCAGTACTTC.

This sequence joins TRBV6-2 or TRBV6-3 and TRBJ2-1, with 10 bases lining up with TRBD2. Germline V gene lookup returns CDR1 MNHEY and CDR2 SVGEGT. The CDR3 loop spans 15 amino acids. With V trimmed by 6 bases and J by 6 bases, 8 bases remained unmatched. The DNA for the CDR3 is TGTGCCAGCAGCTCCTCTAGGACTAGCGGCAATGAGCAGTTCTTC. This translates into CASSSSRTSGNEQFF.

This chain links TRBV4-2 with TRBJ2-7, with 8 bases identical to TRBD1. The germline V gene encodes CDR1 LGHNA and CDR2 YNFKEQ. CDR3 size: 15 residues. V gave up 1 base and J gave up 3 bases; unmatched junction bases: 5. CDR3 sequence: CASSQVRTGGYEQYF. CDR3 DNA: TGTGCCAGCAGCCAAGTCCGAACAGGGGGCTACGAGCAGTACTTC.

The CDR3 DNA is TGTGCCAGCAGTGAAGAAGAATTCAGTACGCAGTATTTT. Its translation: CASSEEEFSTQYF. V gene TRBV2 combines with J gene TRBJ2-3, with unresolved D. V gave up 1 base and J gave up 8 bases, with 10 bases separating them. The length of the CDR3 is 13 residues. Germline values: CDR1 SNHLY, CDR2 FYNNEI.

The chain links TRBV18 to TRBJ2-1, with D possibly being TRBD1 (6 bases). CDR3 length equals 15 residues. Germline CDR1 is KGHSH and CDR2 is LQKENI. V lost 1 base and J lost 7, with 14 bases in between. The CDR3 DNA follows: TGTGCCAGCTCACCACTGGGCAGGGGTTCAAATGAGCAGTTCTTC. Translation gives CASSPLGRGSNEQFF.

The CDR3 DNA reads as TGTGCCAGCAGCGCCGGGACAGGAAGCAATCAGCCCCAGCATTTT. Encoded protein: CASSAGTGSNQPQHF. V usage is TRBV2 and J usage is TRBJ1-5; 8 bases line up with TRBD1. The V segment lost 6 bases and the J segment 1 base; nucleotides outside the gene matches: 5. CDR3 length: 15 amino acids. The germline V gene has CDR1 SNHLY and CDR2 FYNNEI. The complete variable domain, with remaining parts taken from reference TRBV2 and TRBJ1-5, reads EPEVTQTPSHQVTQMGQEVILRCVPISNHLYFYWYRQILGQKVEFLVSFYNNEISEKSEIFDDQFSVERPDGSNFTLKIRSTKLEDSAMYFCASSAGTGSNQPQHFGDGTRLSIL.

The V and J genes are TRBV7-9 and TRBJ1-5, with D possibly matching TRBD1 (6 bases). V shed 5 bases and J shed 2 bases, with 10 bases lying between them. This CDR3 region has 14 residues. CDR1 and CDR2 from the germline V gene are SEHNR and FQNEAQ (reference sequence). The CDR3 DNA reads as TGTGCCAGCAGCCAACAGGGAGGCAATCAGCCCCAGCATTTT. It yields the protein CASSQQGGNQPQHF.